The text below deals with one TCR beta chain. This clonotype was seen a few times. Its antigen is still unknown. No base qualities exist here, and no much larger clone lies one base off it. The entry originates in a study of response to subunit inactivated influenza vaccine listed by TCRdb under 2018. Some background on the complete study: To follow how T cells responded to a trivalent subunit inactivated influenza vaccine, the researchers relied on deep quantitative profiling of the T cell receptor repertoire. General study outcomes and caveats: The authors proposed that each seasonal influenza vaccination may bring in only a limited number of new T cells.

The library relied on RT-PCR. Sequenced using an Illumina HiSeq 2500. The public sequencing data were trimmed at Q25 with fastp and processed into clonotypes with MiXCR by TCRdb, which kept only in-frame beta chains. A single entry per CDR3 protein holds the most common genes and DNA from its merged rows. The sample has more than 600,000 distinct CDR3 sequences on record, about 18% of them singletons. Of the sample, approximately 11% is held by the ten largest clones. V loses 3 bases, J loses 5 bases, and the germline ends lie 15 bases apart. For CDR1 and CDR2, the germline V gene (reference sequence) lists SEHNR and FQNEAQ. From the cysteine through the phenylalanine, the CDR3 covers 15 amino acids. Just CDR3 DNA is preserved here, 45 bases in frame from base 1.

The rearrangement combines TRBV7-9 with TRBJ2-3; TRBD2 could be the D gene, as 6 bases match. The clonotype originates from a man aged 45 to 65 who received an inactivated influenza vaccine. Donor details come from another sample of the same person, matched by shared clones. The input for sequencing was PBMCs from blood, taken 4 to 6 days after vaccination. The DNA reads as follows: TGTGCCAGCAGCTTCGACTGGAGGGCCCTAGATACGCAGTATTTT. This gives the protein CASSFDWRALDTQYF. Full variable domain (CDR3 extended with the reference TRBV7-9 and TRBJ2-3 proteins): DTGVSQNPRHKITKRGQNVTFRCDPISEHNRLYWYRQTLGQGPEFLTYFQNEAQLEKSRLLSDRFSAERPKGSFSTLEIQRTEQGDSAMYLCASSFDWRALDTQYFGPGTRLTVL.